Below, 21 T cell receptor beta chains from the same sample are listed, as sequenced in a study of T-cell reconstitution after alpha-beta-depleted transplantation in children. Unique molecular identifiers were built into the TCRbeta library. TCRdb passed the PCR reads through MiXCR, listing each CDR3 protein once. Altogether some 300,000 distinct CDR3 sequences are present, about 9.4% being singletons, with the ten largest covering 7% to 9.5%. This specimen consisted of PBMCs, obtained before TCRalphabeta/CD19-depleted stem cell transplant. The receptors shown here come from a boy under two years old with acute myeloid leukemia, due to receive a stem cell transplant.

In this sample, this clonotype turned up many times. The chain combines TRBV7-8 with TRBJ2-2; the D is unclear. The V gene's germline CDR1 is SGHVS and CDR2 FQNEAQ. Trimming took off 5 bases at V and 7 bases at J, with 14 bases between the two ends. The length of the CDR3 is 14 residues. The CDR3 DNA reads TGTGCCAGCAGCCCCCTCAGCGCTATCGGGGAGCTGTTTTTT. This translates into CASSPLSAIGELFF.

This clonotype was counted ten times or more. The V call is TRBV5-1, the J call TRBJ1-6; TRBD1 matches 7 bases. The V and J ends lost 4 bases and 8 bases, in that order; junction bases with no gene match: 3. The CDR3 totals 13 residues. From germline, CDR1 is SGHRS and CDR2 YFSETQ. CDR3 region: CASSPGQDSPLHF. DNA for the CDR3: TGCGCCAGCAGCCCCGGACAGGATTCACCCCTCCACTTT.

Many counts were recorded for this clonotype. The chain links TRBV4-3 to TRBJ1-2; no reliable D call. CDR1 and CDR2 from the germline V gene are LGHNA and YSLEER. The CDR3 contains 15 residues. V shed 1 base and J shed 0 bases, with 9 bases lying between them. CDR3 protein: CASSQGSSTNYGYTF. The CDR3 coding sequence is TGCGCCAGCAGCCAAGGCTCGAGCACTAACTATGGCTACACCTTC.

Only a few counts were recorded for this clonotype. The chain uses TRBV24-1 and TRBJ1-5, with TRBD1 matching over 7 bases. The CDR3 extends over 14 amino acids. Germline CDR1 and CDR2: KGHDR and SFDVKD. The trim removed 7 bases at V and 3 bases at J, leaving 5 bases unmatched. The CDR3 loop is CATSTGATNQPQHF. The DNA for the CDR3 is TGTGCCACCAGCACAGGGGCCACCAATCAGCCCCAGCATTTT.

This clonotype was recorded a few times. The rearrangement joins TRBV20-1 to TRBJ2-5, with 8 positions matching TRBD1. The V and J ends lost 4 bases and 6 bases, in that order; junction bases with no gene match: 10. CDR1 is DFQATT, CDR2 SNEGSKA, per germline (reference sequence). CDR3 size: 14 residues. The CDR3: CSATPGQEEKTQYF. CDR3 bases: TGCAGTGCTACACCGGGACAGGAAGAGAAGACCCAGTACTTC.

This clonotype was seen only a few times. The chain couples TRBV12-3 or TRBV12-4 to TRBJ2-7, with 13 bases identical to TRBD2. The CDR3 is made up of 15 amino acids. J lost 2 bases, V lost 6 bases, and 4 bases had no gene match. CDR3 sequence reads: CASSSTSGRAYEQYF. The DNA for the CDR3 is TGTGCCAGCAGCTCCACTAGCGGGAGGGCCTACGAGCAGTACTTC.

The chain joins TRBV19 to TRBJ2-7, with 8 positions matching TRBD1. The CDR3 runs to 15 residues. Germline lookup yields CDR1 LNHDA and CDR2 SQIVND (reference sequence). Trimming removed 4 bases from V and 6 bases from J; junction bases left unmatched: 11. The CDR3 region is CASSTWDRYTVEQYF. CDR3 DNA: TGTGCCAGTAGTACCTGGGACAGGTATACCGTCGAGCAGTACTTC.

This clonotype was counted ten times or more. The chain couples TRBV15 to TRBJ1-5; 8 nucleotides match TRBD1. The ends lost 5 bases at V and 4 bases at J; junction bases unmatched: 7. Germline CDR1 LNHNV, CDR2 YYDKDF (reference sequence). This CDR3 has 15 residues. CDR3 sequence reads: CATSWGTGINQPQHF. The CDR3 DNA reads as TGTGCCACCAGCTGGGGGACAGGAATAAATCAGCCCCAGCATTTT.

V gene TRBV7-9 combines with J gene TRBJ1-5, with D uncertain. V lost 5 bases to trimming and J lost 0 bases, with 14 bases between them. There are 16 residues in the CDR3. CDR1 is SEHNR and CDR2 is FQNEAQ in the germline V gene (reference sequence). Here the CDR3 DNA reads TGTGCCAGCAGCCCTAGTGGGGATAATAGCAATCAGCCCCAGCATTTT. It translates to CASSPSGDNSNQPQHF.

This clonotype was detected many times. V and J are TRBV20-1 and TRBJ1-5, with TRBD1 matching over 10 bases. CDR1 and CDR2 from the germline V gene are DFQATT and SNEGSKA (reference sequence). Trimming removed 6 bases from V and 6 bases from J; junction bases left unmatched: 2. The CDR3 has 12 residues. CDR3 in DNA: TGCAGTGCCGGGGACAGGGGTCAGCCCCAGCATTTT. Protein product: CSAGDRGQPQHF.

In this sample, this clonotype turned up many times. This chain uses TRBV7-9 with TRBJ2-7, with 11 positions matching TRBD1. From germline, CDR1 is SEHNR and CDR2 FQNEAQ (reference sequence). With 4 bases clipped from V and 6 bases from J, the junction kept 11 bases outside the gene matches. This CDR3 spans 16 amino acids. The CDR3 protein is CASSYPGQGARFEQYF. The CDR3 region has the DNA TGTGCCAGCAGCTACCCTGGACAGGGGGCGAGATTCGAGCAGTACTTC.

This clonotype was detected only a few times. The rearrangement links TRBV29-1 to TRBJ2-7; the D gene is possibly TRBD2 (5 bases). V gave up 0 bases and J gave up 0 bases, with 15 bases separating them. Germline loops: CDR1 SQVTM, CDR2 ANQGSEA. The CDR3 extends over 16 amino acids. The CDR3: CSVEDQSEGGSYEQYF. The DNA for the CDR3 is TGCAGCGTTGAAGATCAGTCAGAGGGTGGCTCCTACGAGCAGTACTTC.

This clonotype has more than one count but fewer than ten. The chain couples TRBV20-1 to TRBJ2-5; tentatively, D is TRBD1 (5 bases). Per germline, CDR1 DFQATT and CDR2 SNEGSKA (reference sequence). This CDR3 region has 13 residues. V dropped 6 bases and J dropped 3 bases, with 14 bases sitting between them. This chain's CDR3 is CSAKDNWEETQYF. The DNA for the CDR3 is TGCAGTGCCAAGGACAACTGGGAAGAGACCCAGTACTTC.

The J gene is TRBJ2-7, the V gene TRBV27; the match to TRBD2 covers 11 bases. The germline V gene encodes CDR1 MNHEY and CDR2 SMNVEV (reference sequence). The V segment lost 3 bases and the J segment 7 bases; nucleotides outside the gene matches: 11. There are 16 residues in the CDR3. The CDR3 spells CASSFLTVAGGREQYF. In nucleotides, the CDR3 is TGTGCCAGCAGTTTCCTAACTGTAGCGGGAGGGCGGGAGCAGTACTTC.

This clonotype has ten or more counts. The V gene is TRBV12-3 or TRBV12-4, the J gene TRBJ2-3; tentative D call: TRBD2 (5 bases). The CDR3 sequence is 15 residues long. Trimming removed 6 bases at V and 2 bases at J, with 15 bases between. The CDR3 DNA reads TGTGCCAGCAGAGGACTCGGGGTGGTCACAGATACGCAGTATTTT. As protein: CASRGLGVVTDTQYF.

The chain uses TRBV19 and TRBJ2-7, with D tentatively TRBD1 or TRBD2 (5 bases each). Germline CDR1 reads LNHDA; CDR2 reads SQIVND (reference sequence). CDR3 length: 14 amino acids. V lost 8 bases, J lost 1 base, and 15 bases lay in between. The CDR3 DNA reads as TGTGCCAGTTCTAGGGACCTCATTTCCTACGAGCAGTACTTC. Residues: CASSRDLISYEQYF.

This clonotype was seen ten or more times. The V call is TRBV27, the J call TRBJ2-4; TRBD2 might be the D (7 bases). V lost 4 bases to trimming and J lost 7 bases, with 11 bases between them. CDR3 length equals 13 residues. CDR1 MNHEY and CDR2 SMNVEV come from the germline V gene (reference sequence). CDR3 region: CASSYAGANIQYF. The DNA of the CDR3 is TGTGCCAGCAGTTACGCGGGGGCCAACATTCAGTACTTC.

This clonotype was observed a handful of times. The J gene is TRBJ1-3, the V gene TRBV6-1; 8 bases agree with TRBD1. The CDR3 length is 16 residues. Trimming at V came to 4 bases and at J to 0 bases, leaving 5 bases not matched to a gene. Per germline, CDR1 MNHNS and CDR2 SASEGT. The chain's CDR3 is CASSAVQGVSGNTIYF. The CDR3 DNA reads as TGTGCCAGCAGTGCAGTACAGGGGGTCTCTGGAAACACCATATATTTT.

This clonotype was seen at least ten times. The rearrangement joins TRBV20-1 to TRBJ2-1; no definite D call. V shed 3 bases and J shed 3 bases, with 12 bases lying between them. Germline V CDR1 and CDR2: DFQATT, SNEGSKA (reference sequence). The CDR3 extends over 14 amino acids. The CDR3 loop is CSASGTLLYNEQFF. The CDR3 DNA sequence: TGCAGTGCTAGCGGTACACTTCTCTACAATGAGCAGTTCTTC.

For this clonotype: A much bigger clone sits one base away, suggesting this may be a read error. The chain recombines TRBV5-1 with TRBJ2-1, with a possible D match to TRBD2 (7 bases). The germline gives CDR1 SGHRS, CDR2 YFSETQ. The CDR3 covers 15 residues. This CDR3 reads CASSLGGGARNEQSF. In DNA form, the CDR3 reads TGCGCCAGCAGCTTGGGTGGGGGGGCCCGTAATGAGCAGTCCTTC. Based on the CDR3 plus reference TRBV5-1 and TRBJ2-1, the full variable domain is KAGVTQTPRYLIKTRGQQVTLSCSPISGHRSVSWYQQTPGQGLQFLFEYFSETQRNKGNFPGRFSGRQFSNSRSEMNVSTLELGDSALYLCASSLGGGARNEQSFGPGTRLTVL.

This clonotype has a count of ten or more. The chain combines TRBV5-5 with TRBJ2-7; D is undetermined. With 6 bases removed from V and 2 bases from J, the gap between germline ends came to 9 bases. Looked up from germline, CDR1 is SGHKS and CDR2 is YYEKEE (reference sequence). The CDR3 is 12 residues long. The CDR3 loop reads CASTAEPYEQYF. In nucleotides, the CDR3 is TGTGCCAGCACCGCGGAACCCTACGAGCAGTACTTC.